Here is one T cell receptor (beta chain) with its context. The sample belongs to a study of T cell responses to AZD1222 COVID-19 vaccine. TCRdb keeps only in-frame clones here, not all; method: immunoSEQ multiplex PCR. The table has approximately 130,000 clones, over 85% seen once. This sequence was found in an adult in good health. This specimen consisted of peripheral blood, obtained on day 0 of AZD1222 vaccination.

The CDR3 reads CASSPWTGVLDYTF. CDR3 DNA: TGTGCCAGCAGTCCTTGGACAGGGGTTCTCGACTACACCTTC. The rearrangement uses TRBV27 and TRBJ1-2, with 9 bases identical to TRBD1. CDR1 and CDR2 from the germline V gene are MNHEY and SMNVEV (reference sequence). The CDR3 is 14 residues long. J gave up 10 bases and V 5 bases, and 11 bases lay outside the gene matches.